These T cell receptor beta chains were read from a single sample in a study of blood T cell repertoires in COVID-19. The assay was immunoSEQ multiplex PCR, and TCRdb's table has in-frame clones only and misses some. The sample contains roughly 230,000 clones, roughly 81% of which appear only once. What was sequenced was peripheral blood. The receptors stem from a man aged 45-65 years with acute or convalescent COVID-19. Both conserved end residues are part of each CDR3. D genes are given only for firm matches. The size of a clone is reported for some rows only, either as once, few or many, or as a class for expanded clones.

v_call: TRBV7-7
clone_size: NA
j_call: TRBJ1-1
cdr3_length: 13
d_call: NA
cdr3_nt: TGTGCTAGCAGCTTACGCGGTAACACTAAAGCTTTCTTT
cdr3_aa: CASSLRGNTKAFF

v_call: TRBV18
clone_size: NA
j_call: TRBJ2-7
cdr3_length: 14
d_call: TRBD1
cdr3_nt: TGTGCCAGCTCACAACCGGGACAGGGGAGCGAGCAGTACTTC
cdr3_aa: CASSQPGQGSEQYF

v_call: TRBV7-2
clone_size: NA
j_call: TRBJ1-2
cdr3_length: 17
d_call: TRBD1
cdr3_nt: TGTGCCAGCAGCTTGGCCCCACAGGGGGCGGGGATCTATGGCTACACCTTC
cdr3_aa: CASSLAPQGAGIYGYTF

v_call: TRBV5-1
clone_size: NA
j_call: TRBJ2-7
cdr3_length: 13
d_call: NA
cdr3_nt: TGCGCCAGCAGCGAAGAGAGAGGTCGGGAGCAGTACTTC
cdr3_aa: CASSEERGREQYF

v_call: TRBV20-1
clone_size: NA
j_call: TRBJ1-5
cdr3_length: 13
d_call: NA
cdr3_nt: TGCAGTGCTAGTGGGCAGGGGATTCAGCCCCAGCATTTT
cdr3_aa: CSASGQGIQPQHF

v_call: TRBV7-6
clone_size: NA
j_call: TRBJ2-5
cdr3_length: 16
d_call: TRBD1
cdr3_nt: TGTGCCAGCAGCCAAATATCTTACAGGGGTAAAGAGACCCAGTACTTC
cdr3_aa: CASSQISYRGKETQYF

v_call: TRBV11-1
clone_size: NA
j_call: TRBJ2-1
cdr3_length: 16
d_call: TRBD2
cdr3_nt: TGTGCCAGCAGCTCGCGAAGACTAGCGGGAGGCAATGAGCAGTTCTTC
cdr3_aa: CASSSRRLAGGNEQFF

v_call: TRBV19
clone_size: NA
j_call: TRBJ1-1
cdr3_length: 15
d_call: NA
cdr3_nt: TGTGCCAGTAGTATATCCCGGGTCGTACGAACTGAAGCTTTCTTT
cdr3_aa: CASSISRVVRTEAFF

v_call: TRBV18
clone_size: NA
j_call: TRBJ2-7
cdr3_length: 13
d_call: NA
cdr3_nt: TGTGCCAGCTCACTTATCAGGGTAGGCGAGCAGTACTTC
cdr3_aa: CASSLIRVGEQYF

v_call: TRBV28
clone_size: few
j_call: TRBJ2-7
cdr3_length: 13
d_call: TRBD2
cdr3_nt: TGTGCCAGCAGTTCGGGACTAGCCGGCGAGCAGTACTTC
cdr3_aa: CASSSGLAGEQYF

v_call: TRBV5-1
clone_size: few
j_call: TRBJ1-3
cdr3_length: 18
d_call: NA
cdr3_nt: TGCGCCAGCAGCTTGAGGGGTCCACAGGGTCTGGCTGGAAACACCATATATTTT
cdr3_aa: CASSLRGPQGLAGNTIYF

v_call: TRBV2
clone_size: few
j_call: TRBJ1-3
cdr3_length: 15
d_call: NA
cdr3_nt: TGTGCCAGCAGGACCCCGACTTTCTCTGGAAACACCATATATTTT
cdr3_aa: CASRTPTFSGNTIYF

v_call: TRBV9
clone_size: NA
j_call: TRBJ2-5
cdr3_length: 14
d_call: NA
cdr3_nt: TGTGCCAGCAGCAAAGGGAGCCAACAAGAGACCCAGTACTTC
cdr3_aa: CASSKGSQQETQYF

v_call: TRBV5-6
clone_size: NA
j_call: TRBJ2-7
cdr3_length: 18
d_call: TRBD2
cdr3_nt: TGTGCCAGCAGCTTGTTCGATGATGTTCGGGGGGGCTCCTACGAGCAGTACTTC
cdr3_aa: CASSLFDDVRGGSYEQYF

v_call: TRBV7-9
clone_size: NA
j_call: TRBJ2-6
cdr3_length: 18
d_call: TRBD2
cdr3_nt: TGTGCCAGCAGCTCCCAATTAGCGGGAGGCGGTGGGGCCAACGTCCTGACTTTC
cdr3_aa: CASSSQLAGGGGANVLTF

v_call: TRBV9
clone_size: NA
j_call: TRBJ2-2
cdr3_length: 16
d_call: NA
cdr3_nt: TGTGCCAGCAGCGTAGGTGGAGAACTCTACTCCGGGGAGCTGTTTTTT
cdr3_aa: CASSVGGELYSGELFF

v_call: TRBV7-2
clone_size: NA
j_call: TRBJ1-3
cdr3_length: 16
d_call: NA
cdr3_nt: TGTGCCAGCAGCTTAAGGGGGACCGAGTATGGAAACACCATATATTTT
cdr3_aa: CASSLRGTEYGNTIYF

v_call: TRBV19
clone_size: NA
j_call: TRBJ1-4
cdr3_length: 14
d_call: TRBD1
cdr3_nt: TGTGCCAGCAGGCCCGGGGACAGTAATGAAAAACTGTTTTTT
cdr3_aa: CASRPGDSNEKLFF

v_call: TRBV28
clone_size: NA
j_call: TRBJ2-1
cdr3_length: 15
d_call: NA
cdr3_nt: TGTGCCAGCAGTTTGACTAATCTTACCTACAATGAGCAGTTCTTC
cdr3_aa: CASSLTNLTYNEQFF

v_call: TRBV10-3
clone_size: once
j_call: TRBJ1-2
cdr3_length: 13
d_call: TRBD1
cdr3_nt: TGTGCCACTCGGGACAGCTCGAACTATGGCTACACCTTC
cdr3_aa: CATRDSSNYGYTF

v_call: TRBV5-4
clone_size: NA
j_call: TRBJ1-1
cdr3_length: 14
d_call: NA
cdr3_nt: TGTGCCAGCAGCTTGGTTTGGGAGGACACTGAAGCTTTCTTT
cdr3_aa: CASSLVWEDTEAFF

v_call: TRBV4-1
clone_size: NA
j_call: TRBJ2-7
cdr3_length: 15
d_call: TRBD1
cdr3_nt: TGCGCCAGCAGCCAAGTGGACAGGCGCAACTACGAGCAGTACTTC
cdr3_aa: CASSQVDRRNYEQYF

v_call: TRBV6-5
clone_size: NA
j_call: TRBJ2-2
cdr3_length: 15
d_call: NA
cdr3_nt: TGTGCCAGCAGTAAGGGGTGGTCCGGCGCCGGGGAGCTGTTTTTT
cdr3_aa: CASSKGWSGAGELFF

v_call: TRBV28
clone_size: NA
j_call: TRBJ1-3
cdr3_length: 12
d_call: NA
cdr3_nt: TGTGCCAGCACCAACTCTGGAAACACCATATATTTT
cdr3_aa: CASTNSGNTIYF